This T cell receptor beta chain was found in a study of brain T cells in children with intractable seizures (dated by TCRdb to the early 2020s). Some background on the complete study: Resected brain tissue from 53 pediatric epilepsy surgery cases was initially screened for immune gene transcripts with a NanoString immunology panel. About 65% of the 12 selected surgery cases also had pre-surgery blood sequenced, which left four cases with brain tissue only. The research as a whole found: Viral specificity was inferred only from CDR3 sequence similarity, and patients' HCMV serostatus was unknown. Because sequencing depth differed between pre- and post-surgery blood, the absence of clones from the pre-surgery sample may reflect undersampling.

This specimen's time point label, interpreted: resected brain tissue, or blood drawn just prior to surgery. Surgery cases with the highest brain T cell transcript signatures were selected for TCR beta chain sequencing of brain tissue and, where available, blood. Prior to surgery, the patients had been treated with at least one anti-epileptic drug. The TCR-sequenced patients were children whose drug-resistant epilepsy was caused by tuberous sclerosis complex, focal cortical dysplasia, Rasmussen encephalitis or hemimegalencephaly. Blood was drawn right before the epilepsy surgery. The Monarch genomic DNA purification kit was used to extract bulk genomic DNA from unsorted brain tissue and from whole blood. The trim is 0 bases for V and 6 bases for J, with a gap of 15 bases between the germline ends. The CDR3 holds 15 amino acids from the cysteine to the phenylalanine. This entry keeps only the CDR3 DNA: 45 bases, framed from base 1. Per the germline V gene, MNHEY is the CDR1 and SVGAGI is the CDR2.

About this clone itself: It has no known antigen specificity. Base quality data are lacking; no much larger clone is found one base away.

The immunoSEQ assay was applied to genomic DNA to generate the TCR beta chain sequences. The authors processed their data as follows. CDR3 sequences not starting with the conserved framework cysteine at position 104 were manually removed. Clonality was calculated as one minus the normalized Shannon's Diversity Index, with values ranging from 0 (maximal diversity) to 1 (oligoclonal). Chi-squared comparison-of-proportions tests were used to check whether the frequency of the same CDR3 differed between samples, for example brain versus blood. Public clonotypes were found through immuneACCESS searches, while the VDJdb browser was used to judge similarity to known antiviral clonotypes. What TCRdb holds here is the immuneACCESS table cut down to in-frame rearrangements. Part of the clones is not present; checked against another copy, under half of the missing clones reflect an unresolved V gene, and the others are unexplained. V and J calls and clone size are given by that table; D and trimming were obtained from the DNA. In this sample the table shows roughly 69,000 clones, 90% to 96% of which occur a single time. The ten largest clones capture approximately 0.38% of the sample.

The sequence was obtained from a boy under two years old with focal cortical dysplasia and intractable seizures. The V gene is TRBV6-5 and the J gene is TRBJ2-7; TRBD2 might be the D gene, on 6 matching bases. The input for sequencing was peripheral blood, taken at surgery. The CDR3 in this case is CASSYSGGAGSEQYF. The DNA is as follows: TGTGCCAGCAGTTACTCGGGGGGTGCTGGAAGCGAGCAGTACTTC.